These 10 T cell receptor beta chains share one sample of origin, sequenced in a study of blood T cell repertoires in COVID-19. Produced via immunoSEQ multiplex PCR; TCRdb's table is partial and in-frame only. The sample consists of 100,000 or so clones, roughly nine tenths of them appearing once. The specimen sequenced was peripheral blood. The receptors here all came from a man between 50 and 59 years old with active COVID-19.

V usage is TRBV20-1 and J usage is TRBJ2-2; D perhaps matches TRBD1 (6 bases). The germline gives CDR1 DFQATT, CDR2 SNEGSKA (reference sequence). Trimming removed 3 bases at V and 3 bases at J, with 11 bases between. The CDR3 covers 14 residues. The DNA of the CDR3 is TGCAGTGCTAGTTCGGGACACTACACCGGGGAGCTGTTTTTT. It translates to CSASSGHYTGELFF.

The V call is TRBV5-1, the J call TRBJ2-1; D call uncertain. Trimming removed 0 bases from V and 10 bases from J, with 14 bases in between. Germline CDR1 and CDR2: SGHRS and YFSETQ. This CDR3 has 14 amino acids. The CDR3 nucleotides read TGCGCCAGCAGCTTGGATCTTGCCGGTGCGGAGCAGTTCTTC. Protein product: CASSLDLAGAEQFF. Variable domain in full (rest from reference TRBV5-1 and TRBJ2-1): KAGVTQTPRYLIKTRGQQVTLSCSPISGHRSVSWYQQTPGQGLQFLFEYFSETQRNKGNFPGRFSGRQFSNSRSEMNVSTLELGDSALYLCASSLDLAGAEQFFGPGTRLTVL.

J is TRBJ1-1 and V is TRBV5-4, with a weak D call TRBD1 (6 bases). In germline, CDR1 is SGHNT, CDR2 YYREEE (reference sequence). The CDR3 has 14 amino acids. The V gene lost 1 base and the J gene lost 1 base, with 8 bases spanning the gap. CDR3 DNA: TGTGCCAGCAGCTTGTCAGGGGAGAACACTGAAGCTTTCTTT. Translating gives CASSLSGENTEAFF.

The V gene is TRBV12-3 or TRBV12-4, the J gene TRBJ1-2, with 7 bases identical to TRBD1. Trimming cost V 6 bases and J 8 bases; bases outside gene matches: 9. This CDR3 has 13 residues. This chain's CDR3 is CASSPQGKGGYTF. The DNA of the CDR3 is TGTGCCAGCAGCCCACAGGGGAAAGGAGGCTACACCTTC.

The rearrangement joins TRBV29-1 to TRBJ2-1; the match to TRBD2 covers 10 bases. The junction had 13 bases not matched to a gene; V was cut back by 7 bases and J by 10 bases. CDR3 length equals 14 residues. From germline, CDR1 is SQVTM and CDR2 ANQGSEA. The CDR3, as DNA: TGCAGCGGGAAGCGGGGGGGGGCCCAACTGGAGCAGTTCTTC. It specifies CSGKRGGAQLEQFF.

This chain joins TRBV5-4 and TRBJ1-2, with D maybe TRBD1 (6 bases). Germline CDR1 SGHNT, CDR2 YYREEE (reference sequence). Deletions cut 1 base from V and 7 bases from J, with 20 bases between. CDR3 size: 16 residues. The CDR3 nucleotides read TGTGCCAGCAGCTTGCGAAACAGGGTAAATTTGGGTGGCTACACCTTC. Translated, it gives CASSLRNRVNLGGYTF. Full variable domain (outside the CDR3, taken from reference TRBV5-4 and TRBJ1-2): ETGVTQSPTHLIKTRGQQVTLRCSSQSGHNTVSWYQQALGQGPQFIFQYYREEENGRGNFPPRFSGLQFPNYSSELNVNALELDDSALYLCASSLRNRVNLGGYTFGSGTRLTVV.

This chain links TRBV11-3 with TRBJ2-1; 7 bases are shared with TRBD1. Germline lookup yields CDR1 SGHNT and CDR2 YENEEA. CDR3 length: 13 residues. Losses at the gene ends were 1 base for V and 7 bases for J; bases not matched to a gene: 1. DNA for the CDR3: TGTGCCAGCAGCTTAGGACAGGGAAATGAGCAGTTCTTC. Translation gives CASSLGQGNEQFF. The whole variable domain, filled in from reference TRBV11-3 and TRBJ2-1, reads EAGVVQSPRYKIIEKKQPVAFWCNPISGHNTLYWYLQNLGQGPELLIRYENEEAVDDSQLPKDRFSAERLKGVDSTLKIQPAELGDSAVYLCASSLGQGNEQFFGPGTRLTVL.

The CDR3 DNA sequence: TGTGCCAGCAGTTACATGGAGAGCAATCAGCCCCAGCATTTT. It translates to CASSYMESNQPQHF. The rearrangement uses TRBV6-6 and TRBJ1-5; D is uncertain. Germline V gene lookup returns CDR1 MNHNY and CDR2 SVGAGI (reference sequence). Trimming stripped 2 bases from V and 1 base from J, with 6 bases between. This CDR3 has 14 amino acids.

The chain couples TRBV30 to TRBJ1-5; TRBD1 agrees at 7 bases. V dropped 0 bases and J dropped 0; count of bases not matched to a gene: 11. CDR1 is GTSNPN, CDR2 SVGIG, per germline (reference sequence). The CDR3 contains 18 residues. CDR3 in DNA: TGTGCCTGGAGTGTGGCCCGGGACAGACTATATAGCAATCAGCCCCAGCATTTT. Amino acid sequence: CAWSVARDRLYSNQPQHF.

The chain links TRBV4-3 to TRBJ2-5; 12 bases line up with TRBD2. The CDR3 runs 17 residues. Germline V gives CDR1 LGHNA, CDR2 YSLEER. Trimming cost V 0 bases and J 5 bases; bases outside gene matches: 7. The CDR3 here is CASSQDLAGGPGETQYF. Here the CDR3 DNA reads TGCGCCAGCAGCCAAGATCTAGCGGGGGGGCCTGGGGAGACCCAGTACTTC.